Listed below are T cell receptor beta chains from one sample, sequenced in a study of early T cells in non-severe SARS-CoV-2 infection. MiXCR was run by TCRdb on the 5' RACE reads, yielding one entry per CDR3 protein. The sample has approximately 64,000 distinct CDR3 sequences, roughly 21% seen once; the top ten hold 16%. The specimen comprised whole blood, sampled at baseline. The receptors originated from an adult who was a healthcare worker with PCR-confirmed SARS-CoV-2 infection or an uninfected control (not recorded which). The CDR3 runs from the conserved cysteine through the conserved F or W. Each record gives: D gene, J gene, V gene, clone size, CDR3 protein, CDR3 DNA. A D gene is named only where the DNA matches it firmly. Clone size is given for some rows only: seen once, a few or many times, or a class if the clone is expanded.

D gene: TRBD2
J gene: TRBJ2-1
V gene: TRBV5-6
clone size: few
CDR3 protein: CASSYTGTSLNIEQFF
CDR3 DNA: TGTGCCAGCAGCTATACCGGGACTAGCCTTAATATTGAGCAGTTCTTC

D gene: TRBD2
J gene: TRBJ2-3
V gene: TRBV7-3
clone size: medium-sized
CDR3 protein: CASKEGLAGDTQYF
CDR3 DNA: TGTGCCAGCAAGGAGGGACTAGCGGGGGATACGCAGTATTTT

D gene: .
J gene: TRBJ1-4
V gene: TRBV20-1
clone size: few
CDR3 protein: CSARDRRALTLKLFF
CDR3 DNA: TGCAGTGCTAGAGATCGCAGGGCTCTCACCCTAAAACTGTTTTTT

D gene: .
J gene: TRBJ1-4
V gene: TRBV10-3
clone size: .
CDR3 protein: CATRQGRGEKLFF
CDR3 DNA: TGTGCCACCCGCCAGGGGAGAGGTGAAAAACTGTTTTTT

D gene: .
J gene: TRBJ2-7
V gene: TRBV7-9
clone size: few
CDR3 protein: CASRSLSYEQYF
CDR3 DNA: TGTGCCAGCAGGTCACTAAGCTACGAGCAGTACTTC

D gene: .
J gene: TRBJ2-1
V gene: TRBV20-1
clone size: .
CDR3 protein: CSARLTSGSYNEQFF
CDR3 DNA: TGCAGTGCCCGACTGACCAGCGGCTCCTACAATGAGCAGTTCTTC

D gene: .
J gene: TRBJ2-3
V gene: TRBV7-3
clone size: .
CDR3 protein: CASSAAPGSTDTQYF
CDR3 DNA: TGTGCCAGCAGCGCCGCCCCTGGGAGCACAGATACGCAGTATTTT

D gene: .
J gene: TRBJ1-1
V gene: TRBV12-3/TRBV12-4
clone size: .
CDR3 protein: CASSLGQEAFF
CDR3 DNA: TGTGCCAGCAGTTTGGGGCAGGAAGCTTTCTTT

D gene: .
J gene: TRBJ1-1
V gene: TRBV7-9
clone size: few
CDR3 protein: CASSLIVAGLSYTEAFF
CDR3 DNA: TGTGCCAGCAGCTTAATTGTGGCAGGGCTATCATACACTGAAGCTTTCTTT

D gene: .
J gene: TRBJ1-2
V gene: TRBV7-9
clone size: few
CDR3 protein: CASSLAHRPMDGYTF
CDR3 DNA: TGTGCCAGCAGCTTAGCGCACAGGCCCATGGATGGCTACACCTTC

D gene: TRBD2
J gene: TRBJ2-4
V gene: TRBV3-1
clone size: few
CDR3 protein: CASSQVGAGVLKNIQYF
CDR3 DNA: TGTGCCAGCAGCCAAGTAGGAGCGGGAGTTCTCAAAAACATTCAGTACTTC

D gene: .
J gene: TRBJ1-4
V gene: TRBV4-1
clone size: .
CDR3 protein: CASSQPQEKLFF
CDR3 DNA: TGCGCCAGCAGCCAGCCACAGGAAAAACTGTTTTTT

D gene: .
J gene: TRBJ2-3
V gene: TRBV3-1
clone size: few
CDR3 protein: CASSQGDSRDTQYF
CDR3 DNA: TGTGCCAGCAGCCAAGGGGACTCTAGGGATACGCAGTATTTT

D gene: TRBD1
J gene: TRBJ2-7
V gene: TRBV5-1
clone size: .
CDR3 protein: CASSFRGSSYEQYF
CDR3 DNA: TGCGCCAGCAGCTTCAGGGGGAGCTCCTACGAGCAGTACTTC

D gene: .
J gene: TRBJ1-4
V gene: TRBV6-6
clone size: many
CDR3 protein: CASSWGRSEKLFF
CDR3 DNA: TGTGCCAGCAGCTGGGGCAGGTCTGAAAAACTGTTTTTT

D gene: .
J gene: TRBJ2-1
V gene: TRBV19
clone size: .
CDR3 protein: CASSIEWGIEQFF
CDR3 DNA: TGTGCCAGTAGTATAGAGTGGGGAATTGAGCAGTTCTTC

D gene: TRBD2
J gene: TRBJ2-2
V gene: TRBV7-3
clone size: few
CDR3 protein: CASSFGRAGDTGELFF
CDR3 DNA: TGTGCCAGCAGCTTCGGCCGTGCGGGAGACACCGGGGAGCTGTTTTTT

D gene: .
J gene: TRBJ2-3
V gene: TRBV19
clone size: .
CDR3 protein: CASSTSGGYTDTQYF
CDR3 DNA: TGTGCCAGTAGTACTTCGGGGGGCTACACAGATACGCAGTATTTT

D gene: TRBD1
J gene: TRBJ1-2
V gene: TRBV5-1
clone size: .
CDR3 protein: CASSAGQAGYGYTF
CDR3 DNA: TGCGCCAGCAGCGCGGGACAGGCCGGCTATGGCTACACCTTC

D gene: .
J gene: TRBJ1-6
V gene: TRBV20-1
clone size: .
CDR3 protein: CSARDIARAGESPLHF
CDR3 DNA: TGCAGTGCTAGAGATATTGCCAGGGCGGGGGAATCACCCCTCCACTTT

D gene: .
J gene: TRBJ2-7
V gene: TRBV5-1
clone size: .
CDR3 protein: CASSFGQGAAYEQYF
CDR3 DNA: TGCGCCAGCAGCTTTGGGCAGGGAGCCGCCTACGAGCAGTACTTC

D gene: .
J gene: TRBJ1-4
V gene: TRBV2
clone size: .
CDR3 protein: CASSARVEKLFF
CDR3 DNA: TGTGCCAGCAGTGCAAGAGTTGAAAAACTGTTTTTT

D gene: .
J gene: TRBJ2-7
V gene: TRBV12-3/TRBV12-4
clone size: .
CDR3 protein: CASSLAPQVYEQYF
CDR3 DNA: TGTGCCAGCAGTTTAGCGCCGCAGGTCTACGAGCAGTACTTC

D gene: .
J gene: TRBJ2-2
V gene: TRBV18
clone size: .
CDR3 protein: CASSVAANTGELFF
CDR3 DNA: TGTGCCAGCTCAGTCGCGGCGAACACCGGGGAGCTGTTTTTT

D gene: .
J gene: TRBJ2-2
V gene: TRBV28
clone size: .
CDR3 protein: CASSTVYTGELFF
CDR3 DNA: TGTGCCAGCAGCACCGTGTACACCGGGGAGCTGTTTTTT

D gene: TRBD1
J gene: TRBJ1-4
V gene: TRBV6-6
clone size: many
CDR3 protein: CASSYPQGVATNEKLFF
CDR3 DNA: TGTGCCAGCAGTTACCCACAGGGGGTGGCAACTAATGAAAAACTGTTTTTT

D gene: .
J gene: TRBJ2-7
V gene: TRBV12-3/TRBV12-4
clone size: few
CDR3 protein: CASSPLMGRGSYEQYF
CDR3 DNA: TGTGCCAGCAGTCCCCTTATGGGACGGGGATCTTACGAGCAGTACTTC

D gene: .
J gene: TRBJ1-2
V gene: TRBV10-3
clone size: .
CDR3 protein: CAIRDYGYTF
CDR3 DNA: TGTGCCATCAGAGACTATGGCTACACCTTC

D gene: .
J gene: TRBJ1-1
V gene: TRBV7-9
clone size: few
CDR3 protein: CASSFGGPEAFF
CDR3 DNA: TGTGCCAGCAGCTTTGGGGGCCCTGAAGCTTTCTTT

D gene: .
J gene: TRBJ2-3
V gene: TRBV7-9
clone size: .
CDR3 protein: CASSPLQVTDTQYF
CDR3 DNA: TGTGCCAGCAGCCCCCTACAGGTGACAGATACGCAGTATTTT

D gene: .
J gene: TRBJ2-5
V gene: TRBV4-1
clone size: many
CDR3 protein: CASSLRTNDQTQYF
CDR3 DNA: TGCGCCAGCAGCCTCCGGACTAACGACCAGACCCAGTACTTC

D gene: .
J gene: TRBJ1-1
V gene: TRBV20-1
clone size: .
CDR3 protein: CSARRVASTEAFF
CDR3 DNA: TGCAGTGCTAGGAGGGTAGCTAGCACTGAAGCTTTCTTT

D gene: .
J gene: TRBJ1-1
V gene: TRBV10-2
clone size: few
CDR3 protein: CASSGMGGTEAFF
CDR3 DNA: TGCGCCAGCAGTGGGATGGGGGGGACTGAAGCTTTCTTT

D gene: TRBD2
J gene: TRBJ2-1
V gene: TRBV20-1
clone size: .
CDR3 protein: CSARTSGGVVAAEQFF
CDR3 DNA: TGCAGTGCTAGGACTAGCGGGGGGGTAGTAGCAGCGGAGCAGTTCTTC

D gene: TRBD1
J gene: TRBJ1-1
V gene: TRBV5-4
clone size: .
CDR3 protein: CASSLAGTANTEAFF
CDR3 DNA: TGTGCCAGCAGCTTGGCCGGGACAGCGAACACTGAAGCTTTCTTT

D gene: .
J gene: TRBJ1-5
V gene: TRBV7-9
clone size: .
CDR3 protein: CASSSDRDQPQHF
CDR3 DNA: TGTGCCAGCAGCTCAGACCGAGATCAGCCCCAGCATTTT